The text below deals with one T cell receptor (beta chain). The sample holds other DNA sequences that translate to the same CDR3. The sample is drawn from a study of blood T cell repertoires in COVID-19. Study-wide background: Acute and convalescent COVID-19 samples came from the United States, Italy and Spain. Sources were T cells, B-cell-depleted T cells, or PBMCs; the material itself was cDNA or gDNA.

Trimming cost V 4 bases and J 0 bases, with 4 bases left between them. This CDR3 is built from 12 residues. Germline loops: CDR1 LGHDT, CDR2 YNNKEL (reference sequence). Participant ages covered roughly 18 to 89 years across 24 US areas. Membership in each cohort depended on participant-reported clinical history. Repertoires were generated with immunoSEQ multiplex PCR, while TCRdb's copy carries only in-frame clones and drops some. The profile covers around 250,000 clones, with over 75% appearing a single time and approximately 2% taken by the ten largest. V usage is TRBV3-1 (or the pseudogene TRBV3-2) and J usage is TRBJ2-7, with D unclear. Sequenced material: PBMCs or T cells enriched from blood (not recorded which). This TCR came from a woman aged 45-65 years who had recovered from COVID-19. As DNA, the CDR3 is TGTGCCAGCAGCCGCAGCTCCTACGAGCAGTACTTC. This codes for CASSRSSYEQYF.